These 15 T cell receptor beta chains share one sample of origin, sequenced in a study of CD8 T cells in Susac syndrome. With random hexamers, reverse transcription was performed on about 0.45 to 1 ug of RNA. One entry per CDR3 protein results from TCRdb running MiXCR on the immunoSEQ multiplex PCR reads. The repertoire consists of 170,000 or so distinct CDR3 sequences, with roughly 94% occurring once and the leading ten covering roughly 0.11%. Input material: CD4+ T cells from PBMCs. These receptors were obtained from a human donor with Susac syndrome.

The chain joins TRBV12-3 or TRBV12-4 to TRBJ1-2; TRBD1 agrees at 7 bases. V was pared by 6 bases and J by 7 bases, with 11 bases of the junction left unmatched. CDR3 length: 14 residues. The CDR3 sequence is CASSRQTGRTGYTF. The CDR3 DNA sequence: TGTGCCAGCAGCCGTCAGACAGGGAGAACTGGCTACACCTTC.

V gene TRBV12-3 or TRBV12-4 combines with J gene TRBJ1-2; 7 nucleotides line up with TRBD1. The CDR3 totals 12 residues. J was trimmed by 7 bases and V by 7 bases; bases with no gene match: 6. CDR3: CASNRQGSGYTF. In DNA, the CDR3 is TGTGCCAGCAACAGACAGGGCAGTGGCTACACCTTC.

The chain links TRBV9 to TRBJ2-1; D may be TRBD2 (5 bases). The CDR3 loop spans 15 amino acids. The V gene lost 0 bases and the J gene lost 0 bases, with 7 bases spanning the gap. Germline V gene sequence: CDR1 SGDLS, CDR2 YYNGEE. The CDR3 spells CASSVAGNSYNEQFF. The DNA for the CDR3 is TGTGCCAGCAGCGTAGCGGGGAACTCCTACAATGAGCAGTTCTTC.

The chain combines TRBV5-6 with TRBJ1-2, with TRBD1 matching 7 bases. The CDR3 totals 13 residues. Germline trimming cut 4 bases from V and 4 bases from J; bases unmatched to any gene: 4. In germline, CDR1 is SGHDT, CDR2 YYEEEE. CDR3 coding DNA: TGTGCCAGCAGCCAGGGACAGCCCTATGGCTACACCTTC. Translating it yields CASSQGQPYGYTF.

V gene TRBV29-1 combines with J gene TRBJ2-1, with TRBD2 identical over 8 bases. CDR1 is SQVTM, CDR2 ANQGSEA, per germline. The CDR3 runs 14 residues. V was pared by 2 bases and J by 3 bases, with 3 bases of the junction left unmatched. The CDR3 sequence is CSVEFGGVYNEQFF. CDR3 in DNA: TGCAGCGTTGAATTCGGGGGGGTCTACAATGAGCAGTTCTTC.

This chain joins TRBV4-3 and TRBJ1-6; D gene unclear. This CDR3 is built from 14 residues. The germline V gene encodes CDR1 LGHNA and CDR2 YSLEER. V was clipped by 5 bases and J by 6 bases, with 11 bases between them. CDR3 nucleotides: TGCGCCAGCAGCTTCGACCGGAGTAATTCACCCCTCCACTTT. Encoded protein: CASSFDRSNSPLHF.

V usage is TRBV2 and J usage is TRBJ1-2; D ambiguous. CDR1 and CDR2 from the germline V gene are SNHLY and FYNNEI. Trimming shortened V by 6 bases and J by 6 bases, and 8 bases separated the two germline ends. CDR3 length: 11 amino acids. CDR3 sequence (DNA): TGTGCCAGCAGCCTAACCCATGGCTACACCTTC. Translating it yields CASSLTHGYTF.

The chain is built from TRBV7-2 and TRBJ2-2; 8 bases fit TRBD2. The V and J ends lost 8 bases and 7 bases, in that order; junction bases with no gene match: 15. CDR1 SGHTA and CDR2 FQGNSA come from the germline V gene. This CDR3 region has 16 residues. CDR3 sequence: CASGSRGGGSGGELFF. CDR3 sequence (DNA): TGTGCCAGCGGCTCACGGGGGGGCGGTTCGGGCGGGGAGCTGTTTTTT.

V gene TRBV5-1 combines with J gene TRBJ1-1, with D unresolved. The CDR3 extends over 14 amino acids. Looked up from germline, CDR1 is SGHRS and CDR2 is YFSETQ. V was cut by 3 bases and J by 0 bases, with 9 bases left in between. The CDR3 region has the DNA TGCGCCAGCAGCTGGGGAGGCATGAACACTGAAGCTTTCTTT. Its translation is CASSWGGMNTEAFF.

This chain links TRBV3-1 with TRBJ2-1; D is uncertain. From germline, CDR1 is LGHDT and CDR2 YNNKEL (reference sequence). The CDR3 consists of 14 residues. Trimming cost V 4 bases and J 1 base, with 8 bases left between them. The CDR3 region is CASSPWQSYNEQFF. The CDR3 nucleotides are TGTGCCAGCAGCCCCTGGCAATCCTACAATGAGCAGTTCTTC.

The chain combines TRBV11-3 with TRBJ2-3; 10 nucleotides align to TRBD2. Trimming removed 5 bases from V and 6 bases from J; junction bases left unmatched: 11. The germline gives CDR1 SGHNT, CDR2 YENEEA. The CDR3 extends over 16 amino acids. The CDR3 region has the DNA TGTGCCAGCAGCCACCCCCAGCGGGGGGGCCCGGATACGCAGTATTTT. Translating gives CASSHPQRGGPDTQYF.

The chain recombines TRBV5-1 with TRBJ2-3, with 7 bases identical to TRBD1. The ends lost 4 bases at V and 3 bases at J; junction bases unmatched: 8. The CDR3 is made up of 15 amino acids. Per the germline V gene, CDR1 is SGHRS and CDR2 is YFSETQ. CDR3 amino acids: CASSRWDSNTDTQYF. DNA for the CDR3: TGCGCCAGCAGCCGATGGGACAGTAATACAGATACGCAGTATTTT.

The chain employs TRBV20-1 and TRBJ2-3; D may be TRBD1 (6 bases). CDR1 and CDR2 from the germline V gene are DFQATT and SNEGSKA (reference sequence). V was trimmed by 4 bases and J by 1 base, leaving 12 bases between them. The CDR3 has 14 residues. Here the CDR3 reads CSATDRWGTDTQYF. CDR3 DNA: TGCAGTGCTACTGACAGGTGGGGCACAGATACGCAGTATTTT.

This chain uses TRBV5-1 with TRBJ1-6; weak D call: TRBD1 (6 bases). This CDR3 has 15 amino acids. Trimming shortened V by 7 bases and J by 7 bases, and 18 bases separated the two germline ends. The germline V gene encodes CDR1 SGHRS and CDR2 YFSETQ. CDR3 sequence: CASSKNGQPNSPLHF. For the CDR3, the DNA is TGCGCCAGCTCGAAGAATGGACAGCCCAATTCACCCCTCCACTTT.

The J gene is TRBJ2-5, the V gene TRBV18; TRBD2 aligns across 11 bases. The germline CDR1 and CDR2 sequences are KGHSH and LQKENI. There are 15 residues in the CDR3. Trimming took 0 bases from V and 5 from J; bases not matched to a gene: 2. CDR3 residues: CASSPPGLAEETQYF. CDR3 coding DNA: TGTGCCAGCTCACCACCGGGACTAGCGGAGGAGACCCAGTACTTC.